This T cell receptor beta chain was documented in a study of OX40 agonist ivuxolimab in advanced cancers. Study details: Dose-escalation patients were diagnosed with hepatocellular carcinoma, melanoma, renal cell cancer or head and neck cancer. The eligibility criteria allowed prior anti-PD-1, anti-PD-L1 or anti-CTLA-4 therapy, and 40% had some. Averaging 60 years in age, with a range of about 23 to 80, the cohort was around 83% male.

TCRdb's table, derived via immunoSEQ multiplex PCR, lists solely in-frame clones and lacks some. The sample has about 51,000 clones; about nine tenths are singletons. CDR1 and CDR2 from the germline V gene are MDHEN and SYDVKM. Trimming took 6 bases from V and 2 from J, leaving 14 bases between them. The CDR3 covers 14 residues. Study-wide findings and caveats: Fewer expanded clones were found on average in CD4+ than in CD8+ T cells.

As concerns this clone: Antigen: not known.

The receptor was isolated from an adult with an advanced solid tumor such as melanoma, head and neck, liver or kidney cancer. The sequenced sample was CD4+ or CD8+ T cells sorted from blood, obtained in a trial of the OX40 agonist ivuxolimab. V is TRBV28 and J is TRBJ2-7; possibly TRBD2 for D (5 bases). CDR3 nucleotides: TGTGCCAGCAGCTCACCGGGATCAACCTACGAGCAGTACTTC. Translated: CASSSPGSTYEQYF.